Listed here are 17 T cell receptor beta chains from one sample, sequenced in a study of regulatory T cells in long-lasting Graves disease. Time point defined: persistent/refractory GD, antithyroid drugs over 5 years with positive TRAb. After RNA was extracted from PBMCs, the TCR library was made from it. Construction of the TCR beta libraries employed iRepertoire HTBI primers in conjunction with Arm-PCR of CDR3 regions. A single record per CDR3 protein comes from TCRdb applying MiXCR to the multiplex PCR reads. Of 400,000 to 500,000 distinct CDR3 sequences listed, about 20% are singletons. The sample here was peripheral blood mononuclear cells (PBMCs), taken when the disease was refractory, from a patient treated with antithyroid drugs. The receptors were sampled from a female donor with Graves disease.

This chain links TRBV6-2 or TRBV6-3 with TRBJ2-5; D gene unclear. The germline gives CDR1 MNHEY, CDR2 SVGEGT. CDR3 length equals 12 residues. V was shortened by 2 bases and J by 10 bases, with 11 bases between the two germline ends. This CDR3 reads CASSYDPDNQYF. CDR3 bases: TGTGCCAGCAGTTACGACCCGGATAACCAGTACTTC.

This clonotype was found a few times. V usage is TRBV15 and J usage is TRBJ1-3, with D possibly being TRBD1 (6 bases). Germline CDR1 reads LNHNV; CDR2 reads YYDKDF (reference sequence). With 0 bases removed from V and 2 bases from J, the gap between germline ends came to 11 bases. This CDR3 spans 16 amino acids. In nucleotides, the CDR3 is TGTGCCACCAGCAGAGAACAGGGTTTTCCTGGAAACACCATATATTTT. Translated, it gives CATSREQGFPGNTIYF.

A few counts support this clonotype. The CDR3 reads CAISSTEGEAFF. CDR3 nucleotide sequence: TGTGCCATCAGTAGTACCGAGGGTGAAGCTTTCTTT. This chain connects TRBV10-3 to TRBJ1-1; D not resolved. The CDR3 covers 12 residues. Germline V gene sequence: CDR1 ENHRY, CDR2 SYGVKD. Trimming shortened V by 5 bases and J by 7 bases, and 11 bases separated the two germline ends.

The DNA for the CDR3 is TGTGCCAGCTCACCGAACAGCGCGGTAACTGAAAAACTGTTTTTT. This gives the protein CASSPNSAVTEKLFF. The genes are TRBV18 and TRBJ1-4; D is unresolved. Trimming removed 3 bases at V and 7 bases at J, with 15 bases between. CDR3 length: 15 amino acids. The germline V gene encodes CDR1 KGHSH and CDR2 LQKENI.

The table lists this clonotype with a count of one. Possible read error: a much larger clone is one base away. The rearrangement links TRBV6-1 to TRBJ2-4; 12 positions agree with TRBD1. The CDR3 is 18 residues long. CDR1 is MNHNS, CDR2 SASEGT, per germline. Here the CDR3 reads CANSPMEPGQGAGNIQYF. The DNA of the CDR3 is TGTGCCAACAGTCCCATGGAACCGGGACAGGGGGCGGGAAACATTCAGTACTTC.

The rearrangement links TRBV7-2 to TRBJ1-4; D is undetermined. V was cut by 2 bases and J by 0 bases, with 7 bases left in between. Germline V gene sequence: CDR1 SGHTA, CDR2 FQGNSA. This CDR3 spans 15 amino acids. The CDR3 nucleotides read TGTGCCAGCAGCTTATTAGGGTCAACTAATGAAAAACTGTTTTTT. Translated: CASSLLGSTNEKLFF. Supplemented by reference TRBV7-2 and TRBJ1-4, the full variable domain reads GAGVSQSPSNKVTEKGKDVELRCDPISGHTALYWYRQSLGQGLEFLIYFQGNSAPDKSGLPSDRFSAERTGGSVSTLTIQRTQQEDSAVYLCASSLLGSTNEKLFFGSGTQLSVL.

This clonotype was observed at least ten times. The chain is built from TRBV7-2 and TRBJ1-2, with D possibly TRBD1 on 6 matching bases. V was trimmed by 2 bases and J by 4 bases, leaving 14 bases between them. Per the germline V gene, CDR1 is SGHTA and CDR2 is FQGNSA. There are 15 residues in the CDR3. DNA for the CDR3: TGTGCCAGCAGCTTATCCCCAGGGGAGGCCTATGGCTACACCTTC. Its protein is CASSLSPGEAYGYTF.

This chain links TRBV19 with TRBJ1-1; D is possibly TRBD1 (5 bases). The CDR3 spans 15 residues. The germline V gene has CDR1 LNHDA and CDR2 SQIVND (reference sequence). V lost 7 bases and J lost 5, with 20 bases in between. CDR3 in DNA: TGTGCCAGTACCTCCCCCGGTAGGGGCGCGACTGAAGCTTTCTTT. It codes for CASTSPGRGATEAFF.

This rearrangement joins TRBV19 to TRBJ1-5, with 11 bases fitting TRBD1. There are 15 residues in the CDR3. Germline V lookup: CDR1 LNHDA, CDR2 SQIVND (reference sequence). The V segment lost 6 bases and the J segment 4 bases; nucleotides outside the gene matches: 5. CDR3 region: CASSPDRGRNQPQHF. CDR3 nucleotide sequence: TGTGCCAGTAGCCCGGACAGGGGGCGAAATCAGCCCCAGCATTTT.

This clonotype has only one observation. The gene calls are TRBV27 and TRBJ2-7, with 7 bases identical to TRBD1. The CDR3 is made up of 14 amino acids. The V segment lost 0 bases and the J segment 6 bases; nucleotides outside the gene matches: 5. The germline gives CDR1 MNHEY, CDR2 SMNVEV (reference sequence). In DNA, the CDR3 is TGTGCCAGCAGTTTATCGTTGAGACAGGGCGAGCAGTACTTC. Translating gives CASSLSLRQGEQYF.

This clonotype was counted a few times. V gene TRBV3-1 combines with J gene TRBJ2-5, with D uncertain. In germline, CDR1 is LGHDT, CDR2 YNNKEL (reference sequence). Trimming shortened V by 3 bases and J by 5 bases, and 22 bases separated the two germline ends. The CDR3 is 17 residues long. The CDR3: CASSHPGLVSWAETQYF. The CDR3 nucleotides read TGTGCCAGCAGCCACCCCGGGCTAGTGTCCTGGGCGGAGACCCAGTACTTC.

This clonotype has only one observation. One junction end does not reproduce the germline sequence, and a read error may be involved. For the CDR3, the DNA is TGTGCCTGGAGTGGAGGGGGGAACGCTGAAGCTTTCTTT. Protein: CAWSGGGNAEAFF. The gene calls are TRBV30 and TRBJ1-1, with D perhaps matching TRBD1 (6 bases). Germline assignment: CDR1 GTSNPN and CDR2 SVGIG (reference sequence). The CDR3 covers 13 residues. The full variable domain, rest sourced from reference TRBV30 and TRBJ1-1, is SQTIHQWPATLVQPVGSPLSLECTVEGTSNPNLYWYRQAAGRGLQLLFYSVGIGQISSEVPQNLSASRPQDRQFILSSKKLLLSDSGFYLCAWSGGGNAEAFFGQGTRLTVV.

The rearrangement links TRBV30 to TRBJ1-6; D gene uncertain. There are 12 residues in the CDR3. Germline loops: CDR1 GTSNPN, CDR2 SVGIG (reference sequence). Trimming took 2 bases from V and 13 from J, leaving 12 bases between them. DNA for the CDR3: TGTGCCTGGAGTCCGACGGCTGGCCCCCTCCACTTT. It is translated as CAWSPTAGPLHF.

This clonotype occurred a few times. V is TRBV6-5 and J is TRBJ1-1; D gene unclear. The CDR3 length is 11 residues. V lost 4 bases, J lost 5 bases, and 5 bases lay in between. Germline lookup yields CDR1 MNHEY and CDR2 SVGAGI. CDR3 protein: CASSSETEAFF. The CDR3 nucleotides are TGTGCCAGCAGTTCGGAAACTGAAGCTTTCTTT.

This clonotype was picked up many times. This chain links TRBV12-3 or TRBV12-4 with TRBJ2-7, with D unclear. The CDR3 is 14 amino acids. V was trimmed by 6 bases and J by 0 bases, leaving 12 bases between them. The CDR3: CASSKGTHSYEQYF. The CDR3 nucleotides are TGTGCCAGCAGCAAAGGAACGCACTCCTACGAGCAGTACTTC.

A word on this clonotype: A much larger clone differs by one base, so this may be a read error. The rearrangement uses TRBV6-6 and TRBJ2-2, with D possibly matching TRBD2 (5 bases). Germline V gene lookup returns CDR1 MNHNY and CDR2 SVGAGI (reference sequence). CDR3 length: 15 amino acids. This CDR3 is CASSYSRTDAGELLF. CDR3 nucleotides: TGTGCCAGCAGTTACTCGAGAACAGACGCCGGGGAGCTGTTGTTT.

The V gene is TRBV9, the J gene TRBJ2-7; D is possibly TRBD1 (6 bases). V was cut by 0 bases and J by 0 bases, with 10 bases left in between. Germline V lookup: CDR1 SGDLS, CDR2 YYNGEE. The length of the CDR3 is 15 residues. CDR3 amino acids: CASSVAWDNSYEQYF. The CDR3 DNA reads TGTGCCAGCAGCGTAGCTTGGGACAACTCCTACGAGCAGTACTTC.